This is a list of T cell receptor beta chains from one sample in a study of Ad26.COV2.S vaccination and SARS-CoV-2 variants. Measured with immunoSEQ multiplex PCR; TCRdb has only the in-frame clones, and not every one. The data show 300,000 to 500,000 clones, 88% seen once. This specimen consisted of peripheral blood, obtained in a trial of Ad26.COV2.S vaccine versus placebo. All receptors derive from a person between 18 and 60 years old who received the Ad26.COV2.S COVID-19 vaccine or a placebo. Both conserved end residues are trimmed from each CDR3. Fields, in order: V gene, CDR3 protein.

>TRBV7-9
ASSQLNTEAF
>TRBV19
ASTSTGKGATEAF
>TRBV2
ASTDLDTGELF
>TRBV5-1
ASSLGLRTATQETQY
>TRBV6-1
ASSEGVLSTEAF
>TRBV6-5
ASSMGSGNTIY
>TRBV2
ASHFQGIAGELF
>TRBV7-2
ASSSEPTGGQETQY
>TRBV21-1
ASSKGDRRKIYGYT
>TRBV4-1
ASSRTRTGSTDTQY
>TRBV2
ASRTGQGREKLF
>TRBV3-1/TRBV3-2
ASSQPGQGGEKLF
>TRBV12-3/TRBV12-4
ASRPGSTGELF
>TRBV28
ASSPIGQRNYGYT
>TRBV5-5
ASSLGQLEETQY
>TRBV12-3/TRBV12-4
ASNTLGGREQY
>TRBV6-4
ANHRINPPGQDTGELF
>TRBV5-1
ASSLGWNTEAF
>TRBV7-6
ASSPTLEVNNEQF
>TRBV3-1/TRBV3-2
ASSQWGGVLPNGYT
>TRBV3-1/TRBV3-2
AGRAGGEQY
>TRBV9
ASSFGRTADTQY
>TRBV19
ASSIEGTGTQETQY
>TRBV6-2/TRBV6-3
ASSRSGSSYEQY
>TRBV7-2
ASSFGSSGGGETQY
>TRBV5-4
ASSLDPGVGYT
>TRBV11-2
ASSTDRDTEAF
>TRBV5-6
ASSYDRTRGETQY
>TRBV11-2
ASSLMTGGSSPLH
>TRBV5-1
ASSLVSGVNEKLF
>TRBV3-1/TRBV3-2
ASSQNGGAGETQY
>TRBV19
ASSIIQGRRGYT
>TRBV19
ASSTGTLGPRETQY
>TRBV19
ASSIWGRVGNQPQH
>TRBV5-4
ASSFQEGGRLH
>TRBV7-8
ASSLAGTGEQF
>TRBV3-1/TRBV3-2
ASSQDLGGGGSYGYT
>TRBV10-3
AISEFTGYT
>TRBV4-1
ASSPYGSYNEQF
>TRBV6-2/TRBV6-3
ASSWTSETQY